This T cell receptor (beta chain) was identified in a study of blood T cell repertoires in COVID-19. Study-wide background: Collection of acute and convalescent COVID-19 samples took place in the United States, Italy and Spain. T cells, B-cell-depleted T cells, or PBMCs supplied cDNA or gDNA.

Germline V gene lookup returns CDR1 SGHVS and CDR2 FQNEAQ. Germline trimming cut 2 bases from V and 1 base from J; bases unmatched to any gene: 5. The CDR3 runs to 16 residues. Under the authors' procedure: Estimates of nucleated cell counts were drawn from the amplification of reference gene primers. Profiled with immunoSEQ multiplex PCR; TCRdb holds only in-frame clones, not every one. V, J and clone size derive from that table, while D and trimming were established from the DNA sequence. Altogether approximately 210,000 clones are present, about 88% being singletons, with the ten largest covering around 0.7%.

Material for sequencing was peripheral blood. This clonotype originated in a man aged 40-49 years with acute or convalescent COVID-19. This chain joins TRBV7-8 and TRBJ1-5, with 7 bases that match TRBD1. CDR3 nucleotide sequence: TGTGCCAGCAGCTTATTTGACAGGGAAAGCAATCAGCCCCAGCATTTT. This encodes CASSLFDRESNQPQHF.